Following are 7 T cell receptor beta chains from one sample sequenced in a study of blood T cells in healthy people across ages. A second PCR, run for about 7 to 11 cycles, used a sample-barcoded 5' primer plus a J-beta primer mix. TCRdb re-called the 5' RACE reads through MiXCR, storing one row per CDR3 protein. The sample lists 650,000 to 1,000,000 distinct CDR3 sequences; 35% to 40% were seen once. Sequenced material: blood. The origin of the receptors is a man aged 18-30 years in good health.

The genes are TRBV7-8 and TRBJ2-3; TRBD2 aligns across 9 bases. Germline V gene data show CDR1 as SGHVS and CDR2 as FQNEAQ. V was pared by 6 bases and J by 5 bases, with 9 bases of the junction left unmatched. The CDR3 consists of 15 residues. In nucleotides, the CDR3 is TGTGCCAGCAGAGTGGGACTAGCTGGGGGAGATACGCAGTATTTT. Amino acid sequence: CASRVGLAGGDTQYF.

In this sample, this clonotype turned up once. At one end, the junction sequence differs from germline, possibly due to a read error. The chain carries TRBV9 and TRBJ2-3; TRBD2 might be the D (5 bases). Germline assignment: CDR1 SGDLS and CDR2 YYNGEE. This CDR3 region has 14 residues. The CDR3 sequence: CPSSVARAGDTQYF. DNA of the CDR3: TGTCCCAGCAGCGTAGCCCGGGCGGGAGATACGCAGTATTTT.

This clonotype was seen a handful of times. The chain's CDR3 is CASSSTSGGGTDTQYF. CDR3 DNA sequence: TGTGCCAGCAGCTCGACTAGCGGGGGGGGCACAGATACGCAGTATTTT. The chain joins TRBV7-9 to TRBJ2-3; 14 bases align to TRBD2. Germline assignment: CDR1 SEHNR and CDR2 FQNEAQ (reference sequence). The CDR3 spans 16 residues. J gave up 1 base and V 4 bases, and 1 base lay outside the gene matches.

On this clonotype: One junction end disagrees with the germline gene, perhaps due to a read error. The chain combines TRBV5-1 with TRBJ2-3, with TRBD2 matching over 14 bases. CDR3 length: 16 amino acids. CDR1 and CDR2 (germline): SGHRS, YFSETQ. Written as DNA, the CDR3 is TGTGCCAGCAGCTCGGGACTAGCGGGGGCCACAGATACGCAGTATTTT. It yields the protein CASSSGLAGATDTQYF. Combining the CDR3 with reference TRBV5-1 and TRBJ2-3 gives the whole variable domain KAGVTQTPRYLIKTRGQQVTLSCSPISGHRSVSWYQQTPGQGLQFLFEYFSETQRNKGNFPGRFSGRQFSNSRSEMNVSTLELGDSALYLCASSSGLAGATDTQYFGPGTRLTVL.

This clonotype was counted a few times. CDR3 sequence: CSATAGGGWFDEQFF. The CDR3 DNA reads TGCAGTGCGACCGCAGGGGGGGGTTGGTTCGATGAGCAGTTCTTC. V is TRBV20-1 and J is TRBJ2-1; D could derive from TRBD1 or TRBD2 (7 bases each). Germline V gene data show CDR1 as DFQATT and CDR2 as SNEGSKA (reference sequence). The CDR3 has 15 residues. Trimming removed 6 bases at V and 8 bases at J, with 23 bases between.

The V and J genes are TRBV5-1 and TRBJ1-3; unclear D gene. From germline, CDR1 is SGHRS and CDR2 YFSETQ. The length of the CDR3 is 15 residues. Trimming took off 5 bases at V and 0 bases at J, with 12 bases between the two ends. CDR3 protein: CASRQIGYSGNTIYF. CDR3 DNA: TGCGCCAGCAGACAGATCGGATACTCTGGAAACACCATATATTTT.

The table lists this clonotype with many counts. CDR3 DNA sequence: TGCGCCAGCAGCCAAGATTGGGACTCCTCCTACGAGCAGTACTTC. Protein sequence: CASSQDWDSSYEQYF. J is TRBJ2-7 and V is TRBV4-3, with D maybe TRBD2 (6 bases). This CDR3 spans 15 amino acids. With 0 bases removed from V and 0 bases from J, the gap between germline ends came to 9 bases. Germline CDR1 is LGHNA and CDR2 is YSLEER.